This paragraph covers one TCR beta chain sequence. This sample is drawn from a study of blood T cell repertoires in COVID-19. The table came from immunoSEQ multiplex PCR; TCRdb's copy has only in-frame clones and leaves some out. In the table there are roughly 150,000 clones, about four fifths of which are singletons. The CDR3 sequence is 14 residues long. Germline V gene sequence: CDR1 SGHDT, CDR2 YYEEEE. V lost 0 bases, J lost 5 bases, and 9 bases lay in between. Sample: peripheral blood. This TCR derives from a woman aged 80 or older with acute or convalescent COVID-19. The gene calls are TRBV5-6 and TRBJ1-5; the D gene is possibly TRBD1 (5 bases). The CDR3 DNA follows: TGTGCCAGCAGCTTGGGCAGGGCAGATCAGCCCCAGCATTTT. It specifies CASSLGRADQPQHF. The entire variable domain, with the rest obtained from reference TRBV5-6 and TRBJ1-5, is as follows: DAGVTQSPTHLIKTRGQQVTLRCSPKSGHDTVSWYQQALGQGPQFIFQYYEEEERQRGNFPDRFSGHQFPNYSSELNVNALLLGDSALYLCASSLGRADQPQHFGDGTRLSIL.